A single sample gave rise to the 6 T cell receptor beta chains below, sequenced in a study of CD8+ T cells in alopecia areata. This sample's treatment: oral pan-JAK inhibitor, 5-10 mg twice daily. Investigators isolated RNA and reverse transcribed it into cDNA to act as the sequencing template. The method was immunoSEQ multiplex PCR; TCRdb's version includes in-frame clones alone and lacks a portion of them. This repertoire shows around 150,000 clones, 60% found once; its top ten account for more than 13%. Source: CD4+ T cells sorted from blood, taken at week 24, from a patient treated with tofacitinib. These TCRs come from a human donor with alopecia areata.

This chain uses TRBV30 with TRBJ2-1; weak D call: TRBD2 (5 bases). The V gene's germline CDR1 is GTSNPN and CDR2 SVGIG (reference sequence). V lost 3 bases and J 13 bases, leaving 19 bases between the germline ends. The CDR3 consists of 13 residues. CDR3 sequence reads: CAWSGVDFKLQFF. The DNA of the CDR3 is TGTGCCTGGAGCGGGGTGGACTTCAAACTTCAGTTCTTC.

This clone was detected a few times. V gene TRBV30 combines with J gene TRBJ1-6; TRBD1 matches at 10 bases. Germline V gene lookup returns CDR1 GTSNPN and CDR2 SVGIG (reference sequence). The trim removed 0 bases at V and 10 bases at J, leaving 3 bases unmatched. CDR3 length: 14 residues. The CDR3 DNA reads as TGTGCCTGGAGTGTAGGGACAGGGGTGTCACCCCTCCACTTT. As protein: CAWSVGTGVSPLHF.

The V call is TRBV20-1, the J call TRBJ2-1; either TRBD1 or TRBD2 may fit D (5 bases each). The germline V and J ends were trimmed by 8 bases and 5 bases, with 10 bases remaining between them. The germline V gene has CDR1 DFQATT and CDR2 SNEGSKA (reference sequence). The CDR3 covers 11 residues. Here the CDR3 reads CSQGRNNEQFF. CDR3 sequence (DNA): TGCAGTCAGGGACGGAACAATGAGCAGTTCTTC.

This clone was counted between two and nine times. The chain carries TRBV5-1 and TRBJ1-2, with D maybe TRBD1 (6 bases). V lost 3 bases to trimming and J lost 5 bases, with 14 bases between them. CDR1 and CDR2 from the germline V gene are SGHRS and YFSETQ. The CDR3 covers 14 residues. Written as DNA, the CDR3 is TGCGCCAGCAGCTGGACCATACAGGGATATGGCTACACCTTC. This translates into CASSWTIQGYGYTF.

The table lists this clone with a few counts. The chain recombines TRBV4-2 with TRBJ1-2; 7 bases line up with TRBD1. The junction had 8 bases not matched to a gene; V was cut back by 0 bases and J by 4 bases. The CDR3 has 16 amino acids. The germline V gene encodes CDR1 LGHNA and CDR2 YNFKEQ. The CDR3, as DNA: TGTGCCAGCAGCCAAGATCTCACAGGGGATGCCTATGGCTACACCTTC. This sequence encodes CASSQDLTGDAYGYTF.

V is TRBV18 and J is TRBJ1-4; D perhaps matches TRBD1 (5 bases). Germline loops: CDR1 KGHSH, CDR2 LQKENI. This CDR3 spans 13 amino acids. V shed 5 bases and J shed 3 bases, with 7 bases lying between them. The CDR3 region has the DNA TGTGCCAGCTCATCGGGGGCTAATGAAAAACTGTTTTTT. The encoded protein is CASSSGANEKLFF. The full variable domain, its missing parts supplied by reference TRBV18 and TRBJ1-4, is NAGVMQNPRHLVRRRGQEARLRCSPMKGHSHVYWYRQLPEEGLKFMVYLQKENIIDESGMPKERFSAEFPKEGPSILRIQQVVRGDSAAYFCASSSGANEKLFFGSGTQLSVL.